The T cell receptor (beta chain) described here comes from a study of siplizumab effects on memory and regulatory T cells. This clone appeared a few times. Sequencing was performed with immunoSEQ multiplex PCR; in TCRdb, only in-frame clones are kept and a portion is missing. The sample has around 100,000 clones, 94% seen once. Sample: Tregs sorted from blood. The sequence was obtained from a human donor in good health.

The CDR3 reads CASSLQGTAYEQYF. As DNA, the CDR3 is TGTGCCAGCAGCTTACAGGGGACAGCCTACGAGCAGTACTTC. The rearrangement joins TRBV5-4 to TRBJ2-7; TRBD1 aligns across 7 bases. Germline CDR1 SGHNT, CDR2 YYREEE (reference sequence). The CDR3 is 14 amino acids. V shed 2 bases, J shed 2 bases, and the junction held 4 bases outside the gene matches.